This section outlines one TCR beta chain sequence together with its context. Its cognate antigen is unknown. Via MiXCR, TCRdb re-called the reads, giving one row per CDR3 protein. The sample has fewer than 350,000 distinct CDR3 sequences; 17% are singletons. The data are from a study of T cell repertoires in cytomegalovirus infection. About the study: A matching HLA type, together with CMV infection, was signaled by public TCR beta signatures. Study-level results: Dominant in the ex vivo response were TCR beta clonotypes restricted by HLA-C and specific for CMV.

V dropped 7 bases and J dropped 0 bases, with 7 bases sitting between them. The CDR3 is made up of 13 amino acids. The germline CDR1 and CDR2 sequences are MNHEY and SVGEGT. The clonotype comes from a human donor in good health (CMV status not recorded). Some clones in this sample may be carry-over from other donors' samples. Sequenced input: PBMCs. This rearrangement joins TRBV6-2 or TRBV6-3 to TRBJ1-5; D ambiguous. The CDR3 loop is CASTWGSNQPQHF. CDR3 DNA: TGTGCCAGCACGTGGGGTAGCAATCAGCCCCAGCATTTT.